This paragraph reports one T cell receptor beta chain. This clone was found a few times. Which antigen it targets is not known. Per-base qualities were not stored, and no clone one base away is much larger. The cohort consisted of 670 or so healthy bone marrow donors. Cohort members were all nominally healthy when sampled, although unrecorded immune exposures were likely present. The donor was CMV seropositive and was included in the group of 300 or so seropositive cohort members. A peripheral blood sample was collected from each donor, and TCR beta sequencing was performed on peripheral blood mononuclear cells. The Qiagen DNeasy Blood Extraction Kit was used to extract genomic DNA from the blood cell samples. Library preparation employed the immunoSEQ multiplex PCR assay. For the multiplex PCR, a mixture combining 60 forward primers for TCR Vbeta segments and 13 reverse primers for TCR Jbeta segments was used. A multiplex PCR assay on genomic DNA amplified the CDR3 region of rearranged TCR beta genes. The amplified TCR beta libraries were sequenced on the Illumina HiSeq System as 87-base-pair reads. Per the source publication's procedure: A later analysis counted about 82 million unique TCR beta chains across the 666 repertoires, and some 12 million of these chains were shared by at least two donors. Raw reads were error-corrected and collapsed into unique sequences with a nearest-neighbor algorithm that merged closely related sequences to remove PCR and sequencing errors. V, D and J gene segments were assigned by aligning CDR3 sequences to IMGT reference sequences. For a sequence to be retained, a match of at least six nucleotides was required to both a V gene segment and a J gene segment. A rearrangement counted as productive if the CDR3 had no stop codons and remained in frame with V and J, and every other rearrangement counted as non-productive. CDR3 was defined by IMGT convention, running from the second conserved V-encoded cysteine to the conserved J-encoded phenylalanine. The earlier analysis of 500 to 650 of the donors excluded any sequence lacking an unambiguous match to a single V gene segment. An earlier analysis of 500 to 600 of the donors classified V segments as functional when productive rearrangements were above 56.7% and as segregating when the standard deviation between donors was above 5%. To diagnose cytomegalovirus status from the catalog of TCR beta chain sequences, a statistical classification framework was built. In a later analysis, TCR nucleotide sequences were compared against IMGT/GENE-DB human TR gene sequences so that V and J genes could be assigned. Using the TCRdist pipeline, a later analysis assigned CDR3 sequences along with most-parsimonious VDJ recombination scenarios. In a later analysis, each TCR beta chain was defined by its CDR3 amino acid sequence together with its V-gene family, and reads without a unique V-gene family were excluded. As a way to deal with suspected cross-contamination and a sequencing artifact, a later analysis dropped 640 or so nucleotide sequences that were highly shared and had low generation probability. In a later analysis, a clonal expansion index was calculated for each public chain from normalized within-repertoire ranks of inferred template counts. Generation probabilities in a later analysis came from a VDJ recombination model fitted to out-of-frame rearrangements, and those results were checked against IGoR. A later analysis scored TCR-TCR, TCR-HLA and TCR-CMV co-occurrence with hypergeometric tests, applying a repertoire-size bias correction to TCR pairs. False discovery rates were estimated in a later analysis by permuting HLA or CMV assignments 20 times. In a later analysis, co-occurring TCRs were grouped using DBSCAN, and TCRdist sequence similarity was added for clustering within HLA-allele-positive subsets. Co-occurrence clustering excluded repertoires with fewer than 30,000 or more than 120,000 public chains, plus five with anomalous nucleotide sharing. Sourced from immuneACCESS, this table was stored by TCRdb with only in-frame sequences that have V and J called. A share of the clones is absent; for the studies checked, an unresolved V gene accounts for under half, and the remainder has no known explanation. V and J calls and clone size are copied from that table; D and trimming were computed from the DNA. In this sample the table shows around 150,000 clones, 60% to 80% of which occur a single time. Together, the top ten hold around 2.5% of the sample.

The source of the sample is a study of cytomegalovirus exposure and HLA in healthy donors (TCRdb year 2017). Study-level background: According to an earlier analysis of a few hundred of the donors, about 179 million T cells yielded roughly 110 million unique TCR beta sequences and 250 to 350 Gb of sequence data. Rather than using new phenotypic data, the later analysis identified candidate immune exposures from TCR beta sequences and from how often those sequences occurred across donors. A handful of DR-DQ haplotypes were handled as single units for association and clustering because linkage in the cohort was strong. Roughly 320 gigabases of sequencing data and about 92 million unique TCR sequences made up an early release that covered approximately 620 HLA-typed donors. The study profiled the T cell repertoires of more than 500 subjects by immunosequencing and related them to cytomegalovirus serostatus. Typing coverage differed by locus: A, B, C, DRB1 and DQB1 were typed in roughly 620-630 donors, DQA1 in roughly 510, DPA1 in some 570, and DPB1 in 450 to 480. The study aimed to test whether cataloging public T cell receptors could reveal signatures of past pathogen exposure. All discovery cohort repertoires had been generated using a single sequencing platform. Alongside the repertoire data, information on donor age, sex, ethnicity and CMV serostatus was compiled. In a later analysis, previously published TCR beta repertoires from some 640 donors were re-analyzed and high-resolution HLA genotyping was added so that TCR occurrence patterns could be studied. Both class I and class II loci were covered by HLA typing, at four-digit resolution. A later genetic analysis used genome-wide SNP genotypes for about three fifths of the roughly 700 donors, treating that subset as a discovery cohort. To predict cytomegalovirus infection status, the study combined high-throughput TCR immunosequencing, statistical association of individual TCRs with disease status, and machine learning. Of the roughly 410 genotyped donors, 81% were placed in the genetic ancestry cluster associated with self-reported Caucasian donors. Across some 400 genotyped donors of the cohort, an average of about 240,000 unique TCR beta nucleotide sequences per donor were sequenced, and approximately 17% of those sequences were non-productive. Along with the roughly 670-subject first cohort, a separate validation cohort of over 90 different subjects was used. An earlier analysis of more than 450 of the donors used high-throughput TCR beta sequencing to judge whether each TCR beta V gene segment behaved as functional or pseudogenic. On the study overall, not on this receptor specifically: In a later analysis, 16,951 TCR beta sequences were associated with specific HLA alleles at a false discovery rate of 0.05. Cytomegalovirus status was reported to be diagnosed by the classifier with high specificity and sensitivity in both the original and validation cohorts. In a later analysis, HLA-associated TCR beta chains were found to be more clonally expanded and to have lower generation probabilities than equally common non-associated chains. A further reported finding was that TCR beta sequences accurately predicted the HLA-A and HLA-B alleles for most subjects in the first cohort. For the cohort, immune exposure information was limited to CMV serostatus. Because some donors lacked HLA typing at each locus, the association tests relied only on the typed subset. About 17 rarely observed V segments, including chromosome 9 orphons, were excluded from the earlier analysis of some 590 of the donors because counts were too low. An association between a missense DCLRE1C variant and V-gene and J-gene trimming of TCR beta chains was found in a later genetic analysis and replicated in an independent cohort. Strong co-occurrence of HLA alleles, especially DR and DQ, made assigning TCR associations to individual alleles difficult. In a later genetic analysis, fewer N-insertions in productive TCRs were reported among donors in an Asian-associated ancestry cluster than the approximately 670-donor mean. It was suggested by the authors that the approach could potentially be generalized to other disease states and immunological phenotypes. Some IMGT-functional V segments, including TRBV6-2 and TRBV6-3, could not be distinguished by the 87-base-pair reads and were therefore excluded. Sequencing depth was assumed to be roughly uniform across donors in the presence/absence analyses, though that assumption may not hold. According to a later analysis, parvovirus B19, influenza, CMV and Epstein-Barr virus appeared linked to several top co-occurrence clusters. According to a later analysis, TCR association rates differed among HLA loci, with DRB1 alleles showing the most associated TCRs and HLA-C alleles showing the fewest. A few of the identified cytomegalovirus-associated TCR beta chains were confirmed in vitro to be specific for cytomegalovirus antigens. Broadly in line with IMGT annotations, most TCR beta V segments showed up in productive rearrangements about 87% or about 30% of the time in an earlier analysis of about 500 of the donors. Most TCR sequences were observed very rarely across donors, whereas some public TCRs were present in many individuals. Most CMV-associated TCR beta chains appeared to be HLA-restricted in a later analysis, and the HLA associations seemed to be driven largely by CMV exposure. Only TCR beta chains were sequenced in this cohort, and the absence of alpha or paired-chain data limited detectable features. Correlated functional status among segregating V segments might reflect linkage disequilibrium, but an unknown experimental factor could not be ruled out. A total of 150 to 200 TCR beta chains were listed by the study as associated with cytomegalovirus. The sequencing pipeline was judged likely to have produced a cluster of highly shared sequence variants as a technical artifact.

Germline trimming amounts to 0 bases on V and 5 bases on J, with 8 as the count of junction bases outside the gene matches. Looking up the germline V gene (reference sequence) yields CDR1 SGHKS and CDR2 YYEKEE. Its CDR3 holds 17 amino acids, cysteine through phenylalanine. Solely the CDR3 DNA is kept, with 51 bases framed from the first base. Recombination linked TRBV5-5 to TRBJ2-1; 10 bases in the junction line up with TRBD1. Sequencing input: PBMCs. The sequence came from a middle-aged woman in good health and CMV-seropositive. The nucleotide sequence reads TGTGCCAGCAGCTTGGAGGGACAGGGGAACGTTGACAATGAGCAGTTCTTC. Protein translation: CASSLEGQGNVDNEQFF.